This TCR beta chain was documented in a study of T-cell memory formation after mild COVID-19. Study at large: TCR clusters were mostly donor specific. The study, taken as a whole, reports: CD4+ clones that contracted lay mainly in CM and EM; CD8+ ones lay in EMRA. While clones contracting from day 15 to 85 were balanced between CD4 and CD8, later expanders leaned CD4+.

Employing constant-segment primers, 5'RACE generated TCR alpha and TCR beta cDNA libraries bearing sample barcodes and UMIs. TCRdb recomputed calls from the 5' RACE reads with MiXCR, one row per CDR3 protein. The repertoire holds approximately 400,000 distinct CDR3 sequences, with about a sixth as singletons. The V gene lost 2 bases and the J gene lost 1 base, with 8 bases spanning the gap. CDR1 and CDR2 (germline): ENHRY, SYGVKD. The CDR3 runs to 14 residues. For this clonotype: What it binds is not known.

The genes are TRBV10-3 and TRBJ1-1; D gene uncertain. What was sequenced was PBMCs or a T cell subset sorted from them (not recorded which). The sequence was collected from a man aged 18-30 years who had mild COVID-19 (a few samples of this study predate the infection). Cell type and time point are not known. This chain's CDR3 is CAISETATNTEAFF. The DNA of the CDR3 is TGTGCCATCAGTGAGACAGCCACGAACACTGAAGCTTTCTTT.